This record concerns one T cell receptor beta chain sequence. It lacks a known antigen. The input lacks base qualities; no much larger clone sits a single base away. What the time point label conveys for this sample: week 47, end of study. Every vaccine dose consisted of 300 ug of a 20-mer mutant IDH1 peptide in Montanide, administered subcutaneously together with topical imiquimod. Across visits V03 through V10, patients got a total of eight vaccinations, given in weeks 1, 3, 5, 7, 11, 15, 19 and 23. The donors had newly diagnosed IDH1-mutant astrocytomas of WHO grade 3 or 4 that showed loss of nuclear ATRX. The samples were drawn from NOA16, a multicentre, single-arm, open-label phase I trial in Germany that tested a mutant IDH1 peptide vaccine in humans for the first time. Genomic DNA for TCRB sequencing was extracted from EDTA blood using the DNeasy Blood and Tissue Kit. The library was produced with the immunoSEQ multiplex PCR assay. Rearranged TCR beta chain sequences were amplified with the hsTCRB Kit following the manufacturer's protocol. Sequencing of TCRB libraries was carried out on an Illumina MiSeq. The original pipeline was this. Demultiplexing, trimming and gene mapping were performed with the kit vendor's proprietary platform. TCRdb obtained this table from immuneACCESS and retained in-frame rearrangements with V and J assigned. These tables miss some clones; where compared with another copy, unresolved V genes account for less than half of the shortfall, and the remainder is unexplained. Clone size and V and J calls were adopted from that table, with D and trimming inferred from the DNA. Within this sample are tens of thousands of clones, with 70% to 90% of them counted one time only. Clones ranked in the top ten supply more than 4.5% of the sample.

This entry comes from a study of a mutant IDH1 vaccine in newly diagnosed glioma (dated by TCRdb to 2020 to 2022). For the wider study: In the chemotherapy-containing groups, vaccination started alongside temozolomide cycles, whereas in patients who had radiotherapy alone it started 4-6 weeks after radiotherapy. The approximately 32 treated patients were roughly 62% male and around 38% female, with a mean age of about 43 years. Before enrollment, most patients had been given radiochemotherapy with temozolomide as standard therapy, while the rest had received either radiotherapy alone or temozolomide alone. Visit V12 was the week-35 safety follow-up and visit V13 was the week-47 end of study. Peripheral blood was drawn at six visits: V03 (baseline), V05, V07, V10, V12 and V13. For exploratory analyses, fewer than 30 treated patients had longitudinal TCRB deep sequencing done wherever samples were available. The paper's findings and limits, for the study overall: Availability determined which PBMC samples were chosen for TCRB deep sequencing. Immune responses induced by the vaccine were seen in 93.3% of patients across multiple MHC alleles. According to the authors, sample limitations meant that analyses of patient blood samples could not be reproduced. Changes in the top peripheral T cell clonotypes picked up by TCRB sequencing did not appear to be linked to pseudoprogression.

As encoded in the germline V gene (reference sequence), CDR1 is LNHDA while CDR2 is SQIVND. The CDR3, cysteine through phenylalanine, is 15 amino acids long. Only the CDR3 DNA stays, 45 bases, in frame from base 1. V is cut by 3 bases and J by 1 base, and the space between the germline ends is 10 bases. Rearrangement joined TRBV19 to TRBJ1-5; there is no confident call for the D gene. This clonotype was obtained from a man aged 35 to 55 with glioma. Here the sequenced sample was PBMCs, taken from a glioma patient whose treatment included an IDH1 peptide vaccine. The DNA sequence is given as TGTGCCAGTAGTATTGTAGGGAAAAGCAATCAGCCCCAGCATTTT. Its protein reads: CASSIVGKSNQPQHF. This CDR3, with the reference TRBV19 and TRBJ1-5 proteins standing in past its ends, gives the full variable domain DGGITQSPKYLFRKEGQNVTLSCEQNLNHDAMYWYRQDPGQGLRLIYYSQIVNDFQKGDIAEGYSVSREKKESFPLTVTSAQKNPTAFYLCASSIVGKSNQPQHFGDGTRLSIL.